What follows is one T cell receptor beta chain and its context. The antigen is not known. These data originate in a study of a mutant IDH1 vaccine in newly diagnosed glioma. Turning to the study itself: Patients previously underwent radiotherapy, temozolomide, or both, and most underwent both.

Germline V gene sequence: CDR1 GTSNPN, CDR2 SVGIG (reference sequence). With 0 bases removed from V and 7 bases from J, the gap between germline ends came to 13 bases. The CDR3 loop spans 14 amino acids. Method: immunoSEQ multiplex PCR; TCRdb's copy keeps in-frame clones and lacks some. Of approximately 31,000 clones listed, over 75% are singletons. Time point here: week 35, safety follow-up. The vaccine gave 300 ug of a 20-mer mutant IDH1 peptide subcutaneously per dose. Astrocytomas found in donors were new, WHO grade 3 or 4, IDH1-mutant and ATRX-lost. The J gene is TRBJ1-3, the V gene TRBV30, with D maybe TRBD1 (6 bases). The TCR sequence derives from a middle-aged man with glioma. Some clones in this sample may be carry-over from other donors' samples. This sample comprised PBMCs, obtained from a glioma patient whose treatment included an IDH1 peptide vaccine. The CDR3 spells CAWSVPGALNTIYF. The CDR3 DNA sequence: TGTGCCTGGAGTGTACCGGGGGCGCTCAACACCATATATTTT.